What follows are 22 T cell receptor beta chains derived from one specimen sequenced in a study of beta chain features in type 1 diabetes. The authors reverse transcribed all of the isolated RNA, so sequencing captured expressed TCRB transcripts. The assay was immunoSEQ multiplex PCR, and TCRdb's table has in-frame clones only and misses some. The table has almost 250,000 clones, approximately 14% seen once; the top ten hold around 0.025%. Sequenced material: naive CD4+ T cells from blood. The receptors shown here come from a woman between 40 and 50 years old in good health.

The chain recombines TRBV25-1 with TRBJ1-6, with D perhaps TRBD1 (6 bases). The CDR3 is 14 amino acids. Trimming removed 4 bases at V and 9 bases at J, with 13 bases between. The germline gives CDR1 MGHDK, CDR2 SYGVNS. The CDR3: CASSAGTKSSPLHF. The CDR3 nucleotides read TGTGCCAGCAGTGCAGGGACAAAGAGTTCACCCCTCCACTTT.

This clone was counted a few times. V and J are TRBV10-3 and TRBJ1-2; D might be TRBD1 (5 bases). Germline V CDR1 and CDR2: ENHRY, SYGVKD. Trimming shortened V by 0 bases and J by 5 bases, and 13 bases separated the two germline ends. This CDR3 contains 15 residues. CDR3 in amino acids: CAISESQTAGYGYTF. The DNA of the CDR3 is TGTGCCATCAGTGAGTCGCAGACAGCTGGATATGGCTACACCTTC.

The rearrangement links TRBV18 to TRBJ1-5, with a possible D match to TRBD1 (5 bases). The V end was cut by 3 bases, the J end by 6 bases, with 12 bases between. Germline CDR1 and CDR2: KGHSH and LQKENI. The CDR3 has 14 amino acids. The CDR3 nucleotides are TGTGCCAGCTCACCCGGACCGCAGGGTCAGCCCCAGCATTTT. Residues: CASSPGPQGQPQHF. Supplemented by reference TRBV18 and TRBJ1-5, the full variable domain reads NAGVMQNPRHLVRRRGQEARLRCSPMKGHSHVYWYRQLPEEGLKFMVYLQKENIIDESGMPKERFSAEFPKEGPSILRIQQVVRGDSAAYFCASSPGPQGQPQHFGDGTRLSIL.

In its sample, this clone was seen many times. The gene calls are TRBV23-1 and TRBJ2-7, with D maybe TRBD1 (5 bases). TRBV23-1 carries the ORF label, with uncertain function. Trimming left V 0 bases short and J 3 bases short, with 9 bases between. The CDR3 runs to 14 residues. The CDR3 loop is CASSQSAQGYEQYF. The CDR3 DNA reads TGCGCCAGCAGTCAATCGGCCCAGGGCTACGAGCAGTACTTC.

This clone was detected a few times. CDR3 loop: CASSDRPGGYEQYF. CDR3 nucleotides: TGTGCCAGCAGCGATCGGCCGGGCGGGTACGAGCAGTACTTC. The chain is built from TRBV7-9 and TRBJ2-7; D perhaps matches TRBD2 (5 bases). V shed 5 bases and J shed 4 bases, with 15 bases lying between them. Germline CDR1 SEHNR, CDR2 FQNEAQ (reference sequence). There are 14 residues in the CDR3. The complete variable domain, with remaining parts taken from reference TRBV7-9 and TRBJ2-7, reads DTGVSQNPRHKITKRGQNVTFRCDPISEHNRLYWYRQTLGQGPEFLTYFQNEAQLEKSRLLSDRFSAERPKGSFSTLEIQRTEQGDSAMYLCASSDRPGGYEQYFGPGTRLTVT.

The chain couples TRBV4-2 to TRBJ2-5, with 8 bases that match TRBD2. This CDR3 is built from 13 residues. The V and J ends lost 4 bases and 5 bases, in that order; junction bases with no gene match: 3. Germline CDR1 and CDR2: LGHNA and YNFKEQ. Written as DNA, the CDR3 is TGTGCCAGCAGCCGGGGACTAGATGAGACCCAGTACTTC. This translates into CASSRGLDETQYF.

This chain links TRBV28 with TRBJ1-4; D is unresolved. Trimming removed 10 bases from V and 8 bases from J, with 17 bases in between. The CDR3 loop spans 13 amino acids. CDR1 is MDHEN, CDR2 SYDVKM, per germline. The CDR3 nucleotides read TGTGCCACCACCGACGTCGGAGACGAAAAACTGTTTTTT. Its protein product is CATTDVGDEKLFF.

The chain joins TRBV18 to TRBJ1-2; possible D gene TRBD1, 5 bases. The germline V gene encodes CDR1 KGHSH and CDR2 LQKENI. Between the trimmed V and J ends, which lost 3 bases and 7 bases, there was a span of 18 bases. The CDR3 totals 15 residues. The CDR3 sequence is CASSPRGGELGGYTF. In nucleotides, the CDR3 is TGTGCCAGCTCACCTCGCGGAGGGGAGTTGGGTGGCTACACCTTC. Combining the CDR3 with reference TRBV18 and TRBJ1-2 gives the whole variable domain NAGVMQNPRHLVRRRGQEARLRCSPMKGHSHVYWYRQLPEEGLKFMVYLQKENIIDESGMPKERFSAEFPKEGPSILRIQQVVRGDSAAYFCASSPRGGELGGYTFGSGTRLTVV.

This clone showed up just a few times. The CDR3 coding sequence is TGTGCCATCAGGCAAGGACAGGGCGGCTACGAGCAGTACTTC. It codes for CAIRQGQGGYEQYF. The V gene is TRBV10-3, the J gene TRBJ2-7, with TRBD1 identical over 8 bases. The CDR3 sequence is 14 residues long. V shed 6 bases and J 3 bases; nucleotides not matched to a gene: 7. Germline lookup yields CDR1 ENHRY and CDR2 SYGVKD.

Only a few counts were recorded for this clone. The rearrangement joins TRBV27 to TRBJ2-2, with 10 bases fitting TRBD2. V lost 8 bases, J lost 5 bases, and 11 bases stayed unmatched. There are 16 residues in the CDR3. Germline assignment: CDR1 MNHEY and CDR2 SMNVEV (reference sequence). Here the CDR3 reads CASRKVAGGRTGELFF. The CDR3 nucleotides read TGTGCCAGCCGCAAGGTAGCGGGGGGACGAACCGGGGAGCTGTTTTTT.

As concerns this clone: Other DNA sequences in the sample encode the same CDR3. The chain combines TRBV18 with TRBJ2-1; D is possibly TRBD1 (6 bases). Germline CDR1 reads KGHSH; CDR2 reads LQKENI. This CDR3 has 12 residues. V dropped 0 bases and J dropped 10 bases, with 7 bases sitting between them. The CDR3 DNA reads TGTGCCAGCTCACCACCGAGGGGGGAGCAGTTCTTC. Its protein product is CASSPPRGEQFF. Based on the CDR3 plus reference TRBV18 and TRBJ2-1, the full variable domain is NAGVMQNPRHLVRRRGQEARLRCSPMKGHSHVYWYRQLPEEGLKFMVYLQKENIIDESGMPKERFSAEFPKEGPSILRIQQVVRGDSAAYFCASSPPRGEQFFGPGTRLTVL.

The CDR3 region is CASSLGGRDINTDTQYF. CDR3 sequence (DNA): TGCGCCAGCAGCTTGGGGGGCCGGGACATAAACACAGATACGCAGTATTTT. The V and J genes are TRBV5-1 and TRBJ2-3; tentatively, D is TRBD1 (6 bases). V lost 0 bases to trimming and J lost 2 bases, with 16 bases between them. Germline values: CDR1 SGHRS, CDR2 YFSETQ. There are 17 residues in the CDR3.

This chain connects TRBV10-2 to TRBJ2-2; D might be TRBD2 (5 bases). CDR3 length: 16 residues. V lost 4 bases, J lost 3 bases, and 15 bases lay in between. Germline values: CDR1 WSHSY, CDR2 SAAADI. CDR3 sequence (DNA): TGCGCCAGCAGTGGGGCTAGCCACACGCACACCGGGGAGCTGTTTTTT. Translation: CASSGASHTHTGELFF.

There are a few counts of this clone. V usage is TRBV19 and J usage is TRBJ1-5, with a possible D match to TRBD1 (6 bases). Per germline, CDR1 LNHDA and CDR2 SQIVND (reference sequence). The length of the CDR3 is 18 residues. V was trimmed by 4 bases and J by 2 bases, leaving 21 bases between them. The CDR3 protein is CASSKVGGAASGNQPQHF. CDR3 DNA sequence: TGTGCCAGTAGTAAGGTCGGGGGGGCTGCCTCGGGCAATCAGCCCCAGCATTTT.

This rearrangement joins TRBV25-1 to TRBJ2-7, with 8 bases that match TRBD2. Trimming took 5 bases from V and 4 from J; bases not matched to a gene: 10. Germline V gene data show CDR1 as MGHDK and CDR2 as SYGVNS. CDR3 length equals 15 residues. Written as DNA, the CDR3 is TGTGCCAGCAGTAGGGCGGGGGGAAACTTATACGAGCAGTACTTC. The encoded protein is CASSRAGGNLYEQYF.

In this sample, this clone turned up a few times. The chain employs TRBV2 and TRBJ2-7; 7 bases map to TRBD1. The CDR3 runs 15 residues. Germline V CDR1 and CDR2: SNHLY, FYNNEI. The J segment lost 3 bases and the V segment lost 1 base, leaving 6 bases of the junction unmatched. In DNA form, the CDR3 reads TGTGCCAGCAGTGAAGGGGACAGCCGATACTACGAGCAGTACTTC. It yields the protein CASSEGDSRYYEQYF.

This clone was observed a few times. V gene TRBV5-4 combines with J gene TRBJ1-6; 8 bases are a match to TRBD1. The V segment lost 4 bases and the J segment 6 bases; nucleotides outside the gene matches: 6. The CDR3 length is 15 residues. The germline CDR1 and CDR2 sequences are SGHNT and YYREEE (reference sequence). The CDR3 sequence is CASSLTGDPNSPLHF. The DNA of the CDR3 is TGTGCCAGCAGCCTGACAGGGGACCCTAATTCACCCCTCCACTTT.

The chain links TRBV18 to TRBJ2-5, with 10 bases that match TRBD1. Germline-derived CDR1 and CDR2 are KGHSH and LQKENI. J lost 5 bases, V lost 1 base, and 4 bases had no gene match. This CDR3 comprises 15 residues. The CDR3 reads CASSPQGQGVETQYF. CDR3 nucleotides: TGTGCCAGCTCACCACAAGGACAGGGGGTCGAGACCCAGTACTTC. The whole variable domain, remainder taken from reference TRBV18 and TRBJ2-5, is NAGVMQNPRHLVRRRGQEARLRCSPMKGHSHVYWYRQLPEEGLKFMVYLQKENIIDESGMPKERFSAEFPKEGPSILRIQQVVRGDSAAYFCASSPQGQGVETQYFGPGTRLLVL.

The sample holds one count of this clone. The chain employs TRBV10-2 and TRBJ2-5; 10 bases are a match to TRBD2. Germline V CDR1 and CDR2: WSHSY, SAAADI. The junction had 12 bases not matched to a gene; V was cut back by 4 bases and J by 4 bases. The CDR3 is 17 amino acids. CDR3 sequence (DNA): TGCGCCAGCAGTGGGGCTAGCGGGGGAGGCTACCGAGAGACCCAGTACTTC. Amino acids: CASSGASGGGYRETQYF.

This clone appeared a few times. V and J are TRBV10-3 and TRBJ2-5, with a tentative D call TRBD2 (5 bases). Germline V gene lookup returns CDR1 ENHRY and CDR2 SYGVKD. This CDR3 contains 12 residues. V lost 4 bases and J lost 5, with 8 bases in between. This CDR3 is CAISVREETQYF. CDR3 bases: TGTGCCATCAGTGTGAGGGAGGAGACCCAGTACTTC.

The rearrangement uses TRBV19 and TRBJ1-6; D gene unclear. V was clipped by 5 bases and J by 8 bases, with 16 bases between them. CDR3 length: 15 residues. Germline V lookup: CDR1 LNHDA, CDR2 SQIVND (reference sequence). The CDR3 DNA reads as TGTGCCAGTAGTGGGGAGACCTCCGCGGATTCACCCCTCCACTTT. As protein: CASSGETSADSPLHF.

The chain couples TRBV27 to TRBJ2-2, with TRBD1 matching over 7 bases. This CDR3 has 17 amino acids. V shed 3 bases, J shed 9 bases, and the junction held 16 bases outside the gene matches. CDR1 is MNHEY, CDR2 SMNVEV, per germline (reference sequence). The CDR3: CASSFGPDRSRPRELFF. The CDR3 nucleotides are TGTGCCAGCAGTTTTGGGCCGGACAGGTCTCGGCCCCGGGAGCTGTTTTTT.